Shown below are 9 T cell receptor beta chains from a single sample sequenced in a study of beta chain features in type 1 diabetes. All of the isolated RNA was reverse transcribed, so expressed TCRB transcripts were sequenced. The method was immunoSEQ multiplex PCR; TCRdb's version includes in-frame clones alone and lacks a portion of them. The table shows hundreds of thousands of clones, with around 12% occurring only once. The specimen was naive CD4+ T cells from blood. These receptors all stem from a man younger than 30 in good health.

This sequence joins TRBV5-6 and TRBJ2-1, with D possibly being TRBD1 (7 bases). This CDR3 has 15 residues. Trimming took 5 bases from V and 6 from J, leaving 18 bases between them. Looked up from germline, CDR1 is SGHDT and CDR2 is YYEEEE. Here the CDR3 DNA reads TGTGCCAGCAGTCCAGCAGGGGGGCGCCGCAATGAGCAGTTCTTC. Encoded protein: CASSPAGGRRNEQFF.

This clone was counted between two and nine times. This chain connects TRBV5-6 to TRBJ2-2; weak D call: TRBD1 (5 bases). The germline V gene encodes CDR1 SGHDT and CDR2 YYEEEE. The V and J ends lost 4 bases and 3 bases respectively, with 22 bases between them. The CDR3 is made up of 18 amino acids. This CDR3 is CASSPPLYGHGDTGELFF. DNA for the CDR3: TGTGCCAGCAGCCCACCCTTGTACGGACATGGTGACACCGGGGAGCTGTTTTTT.

The gene calls are TRBV28 and TRBJ2-7; TRBD1 matches at 9 bases. CDR1 MDHEN and CDR2 SYDVKM come from the germline V gene. V was pared by 7 bases and J by 4 bases, with 8 bases of the junction left unmatched. There are 14 residues in the CDR3. The DNA of the CDR3 is TGTGCCAGCATTACAGGGGGCTCTAGTTACGAGCAGTACTTC. Its translation: CASITGGSSYEQYF.

The table lists this clone with a few counts. This sequence joins TRBV28 and TRBJ1-4, with 9 bases identical to TRBD1. There are 13 residues in the CDR3. Trimming at V came to 10 bases and at J to 6 bases, leaving 6 bases not matched to a gene. Per germline, CDR1 MDHEN and CDR2 SYDVKM. The CDR3 spells CAITGGPYEKLFF. The CDR3 region has the DNA TGTGCCATCACAGGGGGCCCTTATGAAAAACTGTTTTTT.

This chain joins TRBV4-2 and TRBJ2-7; a weak D match, TRBD1 (6 bases). The V gene lost 0 bases and the J gene lost 6 bases, with 15 bases spanning the gap. Germline-derived CDR1 and CDR2 are LGHNA and YNFKEQ. The CDR3 spans 15 residues. The CDR3: CASSQEVRGTSEQYF. DNA for the CDR3: TGTGCCAGCAGCCAAGAAGTGAGAGGGACATCCGAGCAGTACTTC.

Of note for this clone: This same CDR3 is encoded by further DNA sequences in the sample. The CDR3 sequence is CSVGTSGSGNEQFF. The CDR3 nucleotides are TGCAGCGTTGGTACTAGCGGGAGTGGCAATGAGCAGTTCTTC. The rearrangement uses TRBV29-1 and TRBJ2-1; 11 nucleotides align to TRBD2. Germline CDR1 is SQVTM and CDR2 is ANQGSEA. The length of the CDR3 is 14 residues. V shed 4 bases and J 6 bases; nucleotides not matched to a gene: 5.

The V call is TRBV29-1, the J call TRBJ1-1, with 7 bases identical to TRBD1. The J segment lost 0 bases and the V segment lost 7 bases, leaving 5 bases of the junction unmatched. The CDR3 has 13 residues. Germline V CDR1 and CDR2: SQVTM, ANQGSEA. CDR3 nucleotide sequence: TGCAGCGAACAGGGGCACCTGAACACTGAAGCTTTCTTT. It specifies CSEQGHLNTEAFF.

V gene TRBV7-2 combines with J gene TRBJ1-2; 9 positions match TRBD1. CDR3 size: 14 residues. Germline V CDR1 and CDR2: SGHTA, FQGNSA. The V gene end was trimmed by 5 bases and the J gene end by 4 bases; junction bases not matched to a gene: 5. Here the CDR3 DNA reads TGTGCCAGCAGCAGACAGGGGGACAGCTATGGCTACACCTTC. Its protein is CASSRQGDSYGYTF.

The chain combines TRBV11-2 with TRBJ2-1, with 8 bases aligning to TRBD2. Germline V CDR1 and CDR2: SGHAT, FQNNGV. Unmatched junction bases numbered 11, after V lost 6 bases and J lost 1 base. This CDR3 contains 17 residues. As DNA, the CDR3 is TGTGCCAGCAGGAGCTATTTCAGCGGGAGTTCCTACAATGAGCAGTTCTTC. This sequence encodes CASRSYFSGSSYNEQFF.